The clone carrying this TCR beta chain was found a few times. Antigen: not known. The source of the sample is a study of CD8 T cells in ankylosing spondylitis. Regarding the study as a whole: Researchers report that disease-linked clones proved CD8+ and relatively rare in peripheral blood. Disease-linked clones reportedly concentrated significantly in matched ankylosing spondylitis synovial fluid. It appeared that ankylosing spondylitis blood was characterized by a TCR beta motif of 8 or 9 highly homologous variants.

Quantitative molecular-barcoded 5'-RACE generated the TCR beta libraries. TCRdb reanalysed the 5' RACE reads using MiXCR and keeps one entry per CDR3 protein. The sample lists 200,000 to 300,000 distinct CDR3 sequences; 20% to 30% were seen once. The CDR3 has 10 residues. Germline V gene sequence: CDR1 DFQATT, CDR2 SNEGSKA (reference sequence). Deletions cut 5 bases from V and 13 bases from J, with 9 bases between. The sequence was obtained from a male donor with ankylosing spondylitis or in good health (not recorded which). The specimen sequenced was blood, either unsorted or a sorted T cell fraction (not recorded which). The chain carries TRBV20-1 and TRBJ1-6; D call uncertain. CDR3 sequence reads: CSAEYKPLHF. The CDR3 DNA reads TGCAGTGCTGAGTATAAGCCCCTCCACTTT.